This TCR beta chain was sequenced during a study of CD8 T cells in ankylosing spondylitis. Comment on this clonotype: What it binds is not known.

The germline V gene has CDR1 MNHEY and CDR2 SMNVEV (reference sequence). The V end was cut by 4 bases, the J end by 2 bases, with 14 bases between. This CDR3 spans 15 amino acids. General study findings and limits: A TCR beta motif made of several highly homologous variants seemed typical of ankylosing spondylitis blood. Reportedly, matched ankylosing spondylitis synovial fluid was significantly enriched for disease-linked clones.

Each TCR beta library was made by quantitative 5'-RACE that incorporated molecular barcodes. TCRdb ran MiXCR on the 5' RACE reads and lists one entry per CDR3 protein. The sample holds 700,000 to 1,000,000 distinct CDR3 sequences; about 10% are singletons and the top ten take just over 0.5%. Sample: blood, either unsorted or a sorted T cell fraction (not recorded which). This TCR came from a male donor with ankylosing spondylitis. The chain employs TRBV27 and TRBJ1-1; possible D gene TRBD1, 6 bases. CDR3 nucleotides: TGTGCCAGCAGTTCAGGGAGGGGGACTAACACTGAAGCTTTCTTT. Translated, it gives CASSSGRGTNTEAFF.